This T cell receptor beta chain was observed in a study of T-cell memory formation after mild COVID-19. Study-wide results and caveats: There were some responding clones in pre-infection memory, which suggested that cross-reactive memory had joined.

TCRdb called the 5' RACE reads again in MiXCR, with one record for every CDR3 protein. There are about 390,000 distinct CDR3 sequences in the sample; about 21% occur only once, and approximately 12% lies in the top ten. This clonotype was seen a few times. Its target is not known. Sequencing input: PBMCs or a T cell subset sorted from them (not recorded which). The origin of this receptor is an adult woman who had mild COVID-19 (a few samples of this study predate the infection). Cell type and time point are not known.

The CDR3 sequence: CASSTGQTSTDTQYF. CDR3 nucleotide sequence: TGCGCCAGCAGCACGGGACAGACTAGCACAGATACGCAGTATTTT. The genes are TRBV5-1 and TRBJ2-3; 7 nucleotides match TRBD1. CDR1 SGHRS and CDR2 YFSETQ come from the germline V gene. Losses at the gene ends were 4 bases for V and 0 bases for J; bases not matched to a gene: 5. CDR3 length: 15 residues.